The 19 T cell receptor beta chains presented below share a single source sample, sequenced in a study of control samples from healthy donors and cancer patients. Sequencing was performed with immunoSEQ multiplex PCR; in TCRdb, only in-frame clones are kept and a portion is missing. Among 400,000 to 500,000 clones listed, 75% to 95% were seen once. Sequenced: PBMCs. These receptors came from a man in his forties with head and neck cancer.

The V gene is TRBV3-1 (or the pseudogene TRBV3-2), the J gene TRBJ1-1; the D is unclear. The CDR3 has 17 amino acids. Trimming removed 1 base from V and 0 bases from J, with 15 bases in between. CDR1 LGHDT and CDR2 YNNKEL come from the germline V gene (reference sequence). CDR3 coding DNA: TGTGCCAGCAGCCAAGGTCCTGGGAGCCTTATGAACACTGAAGCTTTCTTT. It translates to CASSQGPGSLMNTEAFF.

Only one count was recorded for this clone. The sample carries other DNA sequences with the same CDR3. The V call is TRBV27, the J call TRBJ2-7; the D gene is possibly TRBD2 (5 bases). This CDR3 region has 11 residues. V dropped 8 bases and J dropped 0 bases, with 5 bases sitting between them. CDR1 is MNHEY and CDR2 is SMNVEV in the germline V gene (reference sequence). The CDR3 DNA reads TGTGCCAGCGGGAGCTCCTACGAGCAGTACTTC. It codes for CASGSSYEQYF.

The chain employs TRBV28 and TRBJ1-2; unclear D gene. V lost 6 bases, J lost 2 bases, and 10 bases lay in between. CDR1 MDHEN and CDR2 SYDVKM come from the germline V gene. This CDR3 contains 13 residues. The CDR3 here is CASSRTENYGYTF. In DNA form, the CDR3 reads TGTGCCAGCAGCCGTACAGAGAACTATGGCTACACCTTC.

CDR3 DNA: TGTGCCAGCAGCTTTCGACAGGAAACAGATACGCAGTATTTT. Translation: CASSFRQETDTQYF. J is TRBJ2-3 and V is TRBV9; TRBD1 is a possible D gene (6 bases). Trimming stripped 4 bases from V and 3 bases from J, with 12 bases between. The CDR3 is 14 residues long. Germline V gene lookup returns CDR1 SGDLS and CDR2 YYNGEE.

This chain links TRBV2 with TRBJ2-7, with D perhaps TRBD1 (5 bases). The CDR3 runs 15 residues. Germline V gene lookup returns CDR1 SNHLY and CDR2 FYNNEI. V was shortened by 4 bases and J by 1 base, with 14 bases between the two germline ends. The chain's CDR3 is CASSVGGAASYEQYF. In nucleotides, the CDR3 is TGTGCCAGCAGTGTCGGTGGGGCGGCTTCCTACGAGCAGTACTTC.

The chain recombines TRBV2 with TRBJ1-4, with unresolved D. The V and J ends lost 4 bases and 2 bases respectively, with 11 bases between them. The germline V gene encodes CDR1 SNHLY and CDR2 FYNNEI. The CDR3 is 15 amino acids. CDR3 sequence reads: CASSAGLETNEKLFF. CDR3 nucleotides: TGTGCCAGCAGTGCCGGGCTAGAGACTAATGAAAAACTGTTTTTT.

CDR3 in amino acids: CASSAQGVSLGTEAFF. The CDR3 DNA sequence: TGTGCCAGCAGTGCGCAGGGGGTTTCCCTGGGGACTGAAGCTTTCTTT. V gene TRBV2 combines with J gene TRBJ1-1; 7 bases agree with TRBD1. CDR1 is SNHLY, CDR2 FYNNEI, per germline. Trimming took 4 bases from V and 5 from J; bases not matched to a gene: 13. The CDR3 contains 16 residues. Filled out from reference TRBV2 and TRBJ1-1, the complete variable domain reads EPEVTQTPSHQVTQMGQEVILRCVPISNHLYFYWYRQILGQKVEFLVSFYNNEISEKSEIFDDQFSVERPDGSNFTLKIRSTKLEDSAMYFCASSAQGVSLGTEAFFGQGTRLTVV.

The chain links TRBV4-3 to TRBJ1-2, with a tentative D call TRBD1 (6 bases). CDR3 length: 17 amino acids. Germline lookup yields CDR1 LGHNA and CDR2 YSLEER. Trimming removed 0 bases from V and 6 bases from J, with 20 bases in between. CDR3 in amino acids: CASSQDVYRAVPHGYTF. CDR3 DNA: TGCGCCAGCAGCCAAGATGTATACAGGGCGGTCCCTCATGGCTACACCTTC.

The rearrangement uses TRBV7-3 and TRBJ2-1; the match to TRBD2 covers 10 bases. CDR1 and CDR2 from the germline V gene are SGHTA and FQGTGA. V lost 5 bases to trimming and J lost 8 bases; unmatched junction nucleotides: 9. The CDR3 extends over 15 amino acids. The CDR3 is CASSLAGEGGDEQFF. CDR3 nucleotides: TGTGCCAGCAGCCTAGCGGGAGAGGGGGGCGATGAGCAGTTCTTC.

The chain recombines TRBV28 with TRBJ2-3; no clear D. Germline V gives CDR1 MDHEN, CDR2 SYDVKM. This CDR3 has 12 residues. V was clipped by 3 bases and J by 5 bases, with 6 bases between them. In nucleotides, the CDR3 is TGTGCCAGCAGTTTGGGCCTAGATACGCAGTATTTT. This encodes CASSLGLDTQYF.

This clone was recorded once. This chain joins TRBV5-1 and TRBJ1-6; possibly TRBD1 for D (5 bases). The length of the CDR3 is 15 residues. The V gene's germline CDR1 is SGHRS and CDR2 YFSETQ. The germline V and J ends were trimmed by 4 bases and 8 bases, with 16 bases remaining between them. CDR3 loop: CASSAGRIGDSPLHF. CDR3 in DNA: TGCGCCAGCAGCGCGGGACGGATAGGAGATTCACCCCTCCACTTT.

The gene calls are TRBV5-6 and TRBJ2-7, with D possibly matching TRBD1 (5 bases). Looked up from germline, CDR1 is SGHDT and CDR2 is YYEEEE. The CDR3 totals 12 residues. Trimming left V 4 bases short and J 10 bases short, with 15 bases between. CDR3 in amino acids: CASSTFQGPQYF. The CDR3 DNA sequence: TGTGCCAGCAGCACCTTCCAGGGCCCTCAGTACTTC.

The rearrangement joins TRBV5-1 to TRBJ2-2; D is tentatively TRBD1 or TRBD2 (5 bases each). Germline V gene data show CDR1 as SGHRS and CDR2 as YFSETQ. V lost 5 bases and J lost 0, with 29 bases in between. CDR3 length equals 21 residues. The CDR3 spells CASRNRDRQLDSSSNTGELFF. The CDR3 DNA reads TGCGCCAGCAGAAACCGGGACCGGCAGTTAGATTCTAGTTCGAACACCGGGGAGCTGTTTTTT.

CDR3 residues: CASSLELAYGYTF. DNA of the CDR3: TGCGCCAGCAGCTTGGAGTTAGCCTATGGCTACACCTTC. The V call is TRBV5-1, the J call TRBJ1-2; D not resolved. V was trimmed by 0 bases and J by 4 bases, leaving 7 bases between them. The CDR3 is 13 residues long. Germline V gene lookup returns CDR1 SGHRS and CDR2 YFSETQ.

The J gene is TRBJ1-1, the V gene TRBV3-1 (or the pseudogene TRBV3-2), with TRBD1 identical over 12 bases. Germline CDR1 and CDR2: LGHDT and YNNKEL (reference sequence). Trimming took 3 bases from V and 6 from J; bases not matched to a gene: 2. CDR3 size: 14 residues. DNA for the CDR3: TGTGCCAGCAGCCACGGGACAGGGGGCTCTGAAGCTTTCTTT. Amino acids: CASSHGTGGSEAFF.

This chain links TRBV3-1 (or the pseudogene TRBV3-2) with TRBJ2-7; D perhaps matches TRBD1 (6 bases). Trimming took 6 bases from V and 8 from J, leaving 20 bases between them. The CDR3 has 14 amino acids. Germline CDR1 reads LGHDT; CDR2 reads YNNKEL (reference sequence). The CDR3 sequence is CASSLGPGHMKQYF. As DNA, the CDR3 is TGTGCCAGCAGTTTAGGTCCGGGACATATGAAGCAGTACTTC.

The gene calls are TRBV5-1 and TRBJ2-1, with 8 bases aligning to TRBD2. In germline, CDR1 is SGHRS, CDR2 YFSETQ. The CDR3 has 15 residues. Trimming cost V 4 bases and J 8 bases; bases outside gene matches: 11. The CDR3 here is CASSPAGTSNHEQFF. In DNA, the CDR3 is TGCGCCAGCAGCCCTGCCGGGACTAGTAACCATGAGCAGTTCTTC. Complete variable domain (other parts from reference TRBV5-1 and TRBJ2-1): KAGVTQTPRYLIKTRGQQVTLSCSPISGHRSVSWYQQTPGQGLQFLFEYFSETQRNKGNFPGRFSGRQFSNSRSEMNVSTLELGDSALYLCASSPAGTSNHEQFFGPGTRLTVL.

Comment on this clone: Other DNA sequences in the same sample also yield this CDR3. The CDR3 nucleotides read TGTGCCAGCAGCTCCCAGGGGTACGAGCAGTACTTC. Translation gives CASSSQGYEQYF. The V call is TRBV7-9, the J call TRBJ2-7; a possible D gene is TRBD1 (6 bases). The length of the CDR3 is 12 residues. Trimming stripped 4 bases from V and 4 bases from J, with 8 bases between. Germline CDR1 is SEHNR and CDR2 is FQNEAQ (reference sequence).

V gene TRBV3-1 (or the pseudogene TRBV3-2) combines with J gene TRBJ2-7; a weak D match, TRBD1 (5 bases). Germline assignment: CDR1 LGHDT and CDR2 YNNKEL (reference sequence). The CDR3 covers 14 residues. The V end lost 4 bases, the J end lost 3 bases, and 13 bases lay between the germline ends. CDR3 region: CASSPRQTSYEQYF. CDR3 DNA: TGTGCCAGCAGCCCCCGACAGACGAGCTACGAGCAGTACTTC.